A single sample gave rise to the 15 T cell receptor beta chains below, sequenced in a study of control samples from healthy donors and cancer patients. Measured with immunoSEQ multiplex PCR; TCRdb has only the in-frame clones, and not every one. In the table there are approximately 150,000 clones, over 85% of which are singletons. Sequencing was carried out using PBMCs. The receptors derive from a man aged 50 to 59 with head and neck cancer.

V and J are TRBV7-7 and TRBJ1-3; TRBD1 matches 10 bases. The junction had 5 bases not matched to a gene; V was cut back by 5 bases and J by 4 bases. The CDR3 loop spans 15 amino acids. Germline CDR1 is SSHAT and CDR2 is FNYEAQ (reference sequence). CDR3 nucleotides: TGTGCCAGCAGCCCCGGGACAGGGGTAGGAAACACCATATATTTT. It yields the protein CASSPGTGVGNTIYF. The full variable domain, its missing parts supplied by reference TRBV7-7 and TRBJ1-3, is GAGVSQSPRYKVTKRGQDVTLRCDPISSHATLYWYQQALGQGPEFLTYFNYEAQPDKSGLPSDRFSAERPEGSISTLTIQRTEQRDSAMYRCASSPGTGVGNTIYFGEGSWLTVV.

This chain uses TRBV6-5 with TRBJ2-1; D is possibly TRBD1 or TRBD2 (6 bases each). The germline V gene has CDR1 MNHEY and CDR2 SVGAGI. Trimming shortened V by 11 bases and J by 10 bases, and 18 bases separated the two germline ends. CDR3 length: 12 amino acids. CDR3 sequence (DNA): TGTGCCGGGGGGCAGTCCCTTAGGGAGCAGTTCTTC. Translating it yields CAGGQSLREQFF.

This rearrangement joins TRBV7-9 to TRBJ1-3, with D possibly matching TRBD1 (5 bases). CDR1 SEHNR and CDR2 FQNEAQ come from the germline V gene (reference sequence). This CDR3 is built from 14 residues. V gave up 5 bases and J gave up 2 bases, with 10 bases separating them. Here the CDR3 reads CASSPRGAGNTIYF. The CDR3 DNA follows: TGTGCCAGCAGCCCGAGAGGGGCTGGAAACACCATATATTTT. The entire variable domain, with the rest obtained from reference TRBV7-9 and TRBJ1-3, is as follows: DTGVSQNPRHKITKRGQNVTFRCDPISEHNRLYWYRQTLGQGPEFLTYFQNEAQLEKSRLLSDRFSAERPKGSFSTLEIQRTEQGDSAMYLCASSPRGAGNTIYFGEGSWLTVV.

This clone was observed once. V and J are TRBV19 and TRBJ2-2, with D unclear. Per germline, CDR1 LNHDA and CDR2 SQIVND (reference sequence). The CDR3 consists of 16 residues. V was trimmed by 6 bases and J by 0 bases, leaving 14 bases between them. The CDR3 sequence is CASRPAAGANTGELFF. In DNA form, the CDR3 reads TGTGCCAGTAGACCGGCGGCAGGCGCGAACACCGGGGAGCTGTTTTTT. The whole variable domain, filled in from reference TRBV19 and TRBJ2-2, reads DGGITQSPKYLFRKEGQNVTLSCEQNLNHDAMYWYRQDPGQGLRLIYYSQIVNDFQKGDIAEGYSVSREKKESFPLTVTSAQKNPTAFYLCASRPAAGANTGELFFGEGSRLTVL.

This chain uses TRBV12-5 with TRBJ2-3; D not certain. Germline loops: CDR1 LGHNT, CDR2 FRNRAP. V was cut by 7 bases and J by 2 bases, with 16 bases left in between. CDR3 length: 15 residues. The CDR3 here is CASAPPAAHTDTQYF. CDR3 sequence (DNA): TGTGCTAGTGCCCCCCCAGCTGCCCACACAGATACGCAGTATTTT.

V gene TRBV7-2 combines with J gene TRBJ2-7, with unresolved D. Germline V lookup: CDR1 SGHTA, CDR2 FQGNSA. The length of the CDR3 is 13 residues. Trimming shortened V by 4 bases and J by 2 bases, and 9 bases separated the two germline ends. The CDR3 sequence: CASSSRTPYEQYF. The DNA for the CDR3 is TGTGCCAGCAGCTCCAGGACCCCCTACGAGCAGTACTTC.

The V call is TRBV4-1, the J call TRBJ2-7; either TRBD1 or TRBD2 may supply D (5 bases each). The CDR3 length is 14 residues. Germline-derived CDR1 and CDR2 are MGHRA and YSYEKL. V was pared by 2 bases and J by 3 bases, with 11 bases between. This chain's CDR3 is CASSQLGTYYEQYF. The CDR3 nucleotides read TGCGCCAGCAGCCAATTAGGGACCTACTACGAGCAGTACTTC.

This chain connects TRBV3-1 (or the pseudogene TRBV3-2) to TRBJ2-7, with D perhaps TRBD1 (6 bases). The germline CDR1 and CDR2 sequences are LGHDT and YNNKEL (reference sequence). CDR3 length: 12 residues. Trimming took 0 bases from V and 10 from J, leaving 10 bases between them. The CDR3 DNA reads as TGTGCCAGCAGCCAAGATGAAGGGGGTCAGTACTTC. This encodes CASSQDEGGQYF.

This clone has more than one count but fewer than ten. The chain couples TRBV5-1 to TRBJ1-1, with D hard to call. CDR3 length: 14 residues. V dropped 0 bases and J dropped 1 base, with 7 bases sitting between them. From germline, CDR1 is SGHRS and CDR2 YFSETQ. CDR3 amino acids: CASSLASGNTEAFF. CDR3 coding DNA: TGCGCCAGCAGCTTGGCCTCAGGGAACACTGAAGCTTTCTTT.

V is TRBV24-1 and J is TRBJ2-1; 8 positions match TRBD2. V shed 2 bases, J shed 10 bases, and the junction held 9 bases outside the gene matches. The germline CDR1 and CDR2 sequences are KGHDR and SFDVKD. The CDR3 runs 15 residues. The CDR3 region has the DNA TGTGCCACCAGTGATTCAGACTTTAGCGGGGTCGAGCAGTTCTTC. Translating gives CATSDSDFSGVEQFF.

The chain employs TRBV5-6 and TRBJ1-4, with 9 bases lining up with TRBD1. Germline CDR1 SGHDT, CDR2 YYEEEE. Losses at the gene ends were 2 bases for V and 0 bases for J; bases not matched to a gene: 2. The CDR3 contains 16 residues. CDR3: CASSFGQGSTNEKLFF. The CDR3 coding sequence is TGTGCCAGCAGCTTTGGACAGGGGTCAACTAATGAAAAACTGTTTTTT. The whole variable domain, filled in from reference TRBV5-6 and TRBJ1-4, reads DAGVTQSPTHLIKTRGQQVTLRCSPKSGHDTVSWYQQALGQGPQFIFQYYEEEERQRGNFPDRFSGHQFPNYSSELNVNALLLGDSALYLCASSFGQGSTNEKLFFGSGTQLSVL.

On this clone itself: The identical CDR3 is also encoded by other nucleotide sequences in the sample. The chain employs TRBV18 and TRBJ2-1, with 7 bases matching TRBD1. The germline CDR1 and CDR2 sequences are KGHSH and LQKENI. V was pared by 3 bases and J by 0 bases, with 5 bases of the junction left unmatched. The CDR3 is 16 residues long. CDR3 bases: TGTGCCAGCTCACCCTTGGACAGGAGCTCCTACAATGAGCAGTTCTTC. Translated, it gives CASSPLDRSSYNEQFF.

The chain uses TRBV6-5 and TRBJ1-1; TRBD1 is a possible D gene (6 bases). The germline CDR1 and CDR2 sequences are MNHEY and SVGAGI. Between the trimmed V and J ends, which lost 7 bases and 0 bases, there was a span of 15 bases. The CDR3 has 15 amino acids. The CDR3 here is CASTLGQTMNTEAFF. The CDR3 nucleotides are TGTGCCAGCACCCTCGGACAGACCATGAACACTGAAGCTTTCTTT.

The CDR3 is CASSLSSTDRGQETQYF. DNA of the CDR3: TGTGCCAGCAGCTTATCCTCGACCGACAGGGGTCAAGAGACCCAGTACTTC. This chain joins TRBV11-3 and TRBJ2-5, with 8 bases fitting TRBD1. Germline-derived CDR1 and CDR2 are SGHNT and YENEEA. V shed 2 bases and J 2 bases; nucleotides not matched to a gene: 10. This CDR3 contains 17 residues. The variable domain in full, completed from reference TRBV11-3 and TRBJ2-5, reads EAGVVQSPRYKIIEKKQPVAFWCNPISGHNTLYWYLQNLGQGPELLIRYENEEAVDDSQLPKDRFSAERLKGVDSTLKIQPAELGDSAVYLCASSLSSTDRGQETQYFGPGTRLLVL.

V is TRBV10-2 and J is TRBJ1-3; no clear D. This CDR3 region has 15 residues. V was trimmed by 9 bases and J by 6 bases, leaving 21 bases between them. Germline CDR1 and CDR2: WSHSY and SAAADI. The CDR3 loop reads CASKKTDIRLNTIYF. CDR3 DNA sequence: TGCGCCAGTAAAAAAACTGACATCCGATTAAACACCATATATTTT.